These 18 T cell receptor beta chains share one sample of origin, sequenced in a study of Ad26.COV2.S vaccination and SARS-CoV-2 variants. Treatment here: about 20 received Ad26.COV2.S at low or high dose, single or two shots; roughly 5 received placebo; per-sample allocation not given. Sampling was performed 63 days after the first vaccine or placebo injection. Sequencing used immunoSEQ multiplex PCR; TCRdb keeps in-frame clones, though not all of them. The sample contains roughly 510,000 clones, around nine tenths of which appear only once. Sequenced material: peripheral blood, taken in a trial of Ad26.COV2.S vaccine versus placebo. Receptors originate from a person between 18 and 60 years old who received the Ad26.COV2.S COVID-19 vaccine or a placebo.

The chain couples TRBV28 to TRBJ2-7; the D gene is possibly TRBD2 (7 bases). Germline loops: CDR1 MDHEN, CDR2 SYDVKM. V was cut by 7 bases and J by 6 bases, with 13 bases left in between. This CDR3 comprises 12 residues. In DNA form, the CDR3 reads TGTGCCAGCACCCTGAGGGGGGGCGAGCAGTACTTC. It is translated as CASTLRGGEQYF. Variable domain in full (rest from reference TRBV28 and TRBJ2-7): DVKVTQSSRYLVKRTGEKVFLECVQDMDHENMFWYRQDPGLGLRLIYFSYDVKMKEKGDIPEGYSVSREKKERFSLILESASTNQTSMYLCASTLRGGEQYFGPGTRLTVT.

The chain carries TRBV7-3 and TRBJ1-6; the D gene is possibly TRBD1 (5 bases). Trimming left V 3 bases short and J 11 bases short, with 11 bases between. The CDR3 has 13 amino acids. Germline assignment: CDR1 SGHTA and CDR2 FQGTGA. The CDR3 reads CASSLSPRAPLHF. CDR3 nucleotides: TGTGCCAGCAGCTTGAGCCCCAGGGCACCCCTCCACTTT.

This clone was observed a handful of times. The chain joins TRBV6-5 to TRBJ2-1; no reliable D call. The germline gives CDR1 MNHEY, CDR2 SVGAGI. Trimming left V 6 bases short and J 13 bases short, with 13 bases between. CDR3 length equals 11 residues. Here the CDR3 reads CASSRGPTQFF. The CDR3 DNA reads TGTGCCAGCAGCCGCGGCCCAACCCAGTTCTTC.

The chain employs TRBV19 and TRBJ1-1; D not resolved. This CDR3 spans 12 amino acids. The V end lost 8 bases, the J end lost 1 base, and 8 bases lay between the germline ends. Germline assignment: CDR1 LNHDA and CDR2 SQIVND (reference sequence). CDR3 nucleotides: TGTGCCAGTGGATCATGGAACACTGAAGCTTTCTTT. Encoded protein: CASGSWNTEAFF.

The rearrangement joins TRBV19 to TRBJ2-1; tentative D call: TRBD2 (7 bases). V lost 4 bases and J 9 bases, leaving 13 bases between the germline ends. The CDR3 consists of 13 residues. Germline assignment: CDR1 LNHDA and CDR2 SQIVND (reference sequence). The CDR3 DNA follows: TGTGCCAGTAGTACCCCCGGGGGGCGTGAGCAGTTCTTC. It translates to CASSTPGGREQFF.

This sequence joins TRBV27 and TRBJ2-7, with 7 bases aligning to TRBD2. CDR1 and CDR2 (germline): MNHEY, SMNVEV (reference sequence). The CDR3 is 15 residues long. V shed 1 base and J 2 bases; nucleotides not matched to a gene: 5. The DNA of the CDR3 is TGTGCCAGCAGTTTATACGCGGGAGCCGCCTACGAGCAGTACTTC. This codes for CASSLYAGAAYEQYF.

V gene TRBV14 combines with J gene TRBJ2-2; D not certain. V dropped 4 bases and J dropped 7 bases, with 13 bases sitting between them. CDR3 length: 14 amino acids. The germline gives CDR1 SGHDN, CDR2 FVKESK. For the CDR3, the DNA is TGTGCCAGCAGCCGGGCCCCCTTATACGGGGAGCTGTTTTTT. This gives the protein CASSRAPLYGELFF.

There are a few counts of this clone. The V gene is TRBV15, the J gene TRBJ2-3; D may be TRBD1 (5 bases). V was shortened by 2 bases and J by 5 bases, with 8 bases between the two germline ends. Germline CDR1 LNHNV, CDR2 YYDKDF (reference sequence). The CDR3 covers 13 residues. The CDR3 is CATSRTQGDTQYF. The CDR3 DNA reads TGTGCCACCAGCAGAACTCAGGGAGATACGCAGTATTTT.

The rearrangement uses TRBV19 and TRBJ1-1; D not certain. Germline CDR1 is LNHDA and CDR2 is SQIVND (reference sequence). The CDR3 totals 15 residues. V gave up 5 bases and J gave up 2 bases, with 15 bases separating them. This chain's CDR3 is CASSSWTGRNTEAFF. CDR3 in DNA: TGTGCCAGTAGTTCGTGGACCGGCCGAAACACTGAAGCTTTCTTT.

CDR3 in DNA: TGTGCCAGCAGCCGAGGTAGCGGGACGCCCTCCTACGAGCAGTACTTC. As protein: CASSRGSGTPSYEQYF. The chain links TRBV3-1 (or the pseudogene TRBV3-2) to TRBJ2-7, with 8 positions matching TRBD2. The CDR3 covers 16 residues. V was clipped by 4 bases and J by 0 bases; unmatched bases: 8. Germline V lookup: CDR1 LGHDT, CDR2 YNNKEL (reference sequence).

V gene TRBV5-1 combines with J gene TRBJ1-1; 7 nucleotides agree with TRBD1. The CDR3 totals 14 residues. The germline V gene encodes CDR1 SGHRS and CDR2 YFSETQ. V shed 0 bases, J shed 5 bases, and the junction held 4 bases outside the gene matches. The CDR3 is CASSLGRGQTEAFF. In nucleotides, the CDR3 is TGCGCCAGCAGCTTGGGAAGGGGGCAAACTGAAGCTTTCTTT.

The chain has TRBV28 and TRBJ1-1, with 7 bases identical to TRBD1. Unmatched junction bases numbered 11, after V lost 7 bases and J lost 6 bases. Germline V gives CDR1 MDHEN, CDR2 SYDVKM. The CDR3 is 14 residues long. The CDR3 DNA reads as TGTGCCAGCACCCCGACAGGGCTCGCATCTGAAGCTTTCTTT. It codes for CASTPTGLASEAFF.

V is TRBV5-1 and J is TRBJ2-7; no clear D. V was shortened by 4 bases and J by 7 bases, with 12 bases between the two germline ends. The germline gives CDR1 SGHRS, CDR2 YFSETQ. The CDR3 totals 12 residues. Written as DNA, the CDR3 is TGCGCCAGCAGCCTAGGGAAGGCGGAGCAGTACTTC. Protein product: CASSLGKAEQYF. The variable domain in full, with the rest retrieved from reference TRBV5-1 and TRBJ2-7, is KAGVTQTPRYLIKTRGQQVTLSCSPISGHRSVSWYQQTPGQGLQFLFEYFSETQRNKGNFPGRFSGRQFSNSRSEMNVSTLELGDSALYLCASSLGKAEQYFGPGTRLTVT.

This chain joins TRBV19 and TRBJ2-2; the match to TRBD1 covers 7 bases. This CDR3 region has 16 residues. With V trimmed by 5 bases and J by 6 bases, 12 bases remained unmatched. CDR1 is LNHDA, CDR2 SQIVND, per germline (reference sequence). The CDR3 DNA follows: TGTGCCAGTAGTGTCCGACAGGGTAATTATCCCGGGGAGCTGTTTTTT. Amino acid sequence: CASSVRQGNYPGELFF.

The chain employs TRBV2 and TRBJ1-1; TRBD1 is a possible D gene (5 bases). The germline V gene encodes CDR1 SNHLY and CDR2 FYNNEI. The V and J ends lost 11 bases and 7 bases respectively, with 23 bases between them. The CDR3 covers 14 residues. The CDR3 region is CASKRDGAFGEAFF. The CDR3 bases are TGTGCCTCAAAGAGGGACGGAGCTTTTGGTGAAGCTTTCTTT. The full variable domain, with the rest looked up from reference TRBV2 and TRBJ1-1, is EPEVTQTPSHQVTQMGQEVILRCVPISNHLYFYWYRQILGQKVEFLVSFYNNEISEKSEIFDDQFSVERPDGSNFTLKIRSTKLEDSAMYFCASKRDGAFGEAFFGQGTRLTVV.

The chain combines TRBV3-1 (or the pseudogene TRBV3-2) with TRBJ2-1; no clear D. CDR3 size: 14 residues. Deletions cut 1 base from V and 5 bases from J, with 9 bases between. Germline lookup yields CDR1 LGHDT and CDR2 YNNKEL (reference sequence). CDR3 sequence: CASSQGRVHNEQFF. The DNA of the CDR3 is TGTGCCAGCAGCCAAGGCAGAGTCCACAATGAGCAGTTCTTC.

V gene TRBV5-1 combines with J gene TRBJ2-2; TRBD2 agrees at 7 bases. Per germline, CDR1 SGHRS and CDR2 YFSETQ. Trimming at V came to 4 bases and at J to 1 base, leaving 7 bases not matched to a gene. The CDR3 sequence is 16 residues long. CDR3 sequence: CASSPGPSGNTGELFF. For the CDR3, the DNA is TGCGCCAGCAGCCCGGGACCTAGCGGGAACACCGGGGAGCTGTTTTTT.

The chain couples TRBV29-1 to TRBJ1-1, with a weak D call TRBD1 (5 bases). Germline V lookup: CDR1 SQVTM, CDR2 ANQGSEA. The CDR3 runs 11 residues. Trimming removed 6 bases at V and 1 base at J, with 6 bases between. The CDR3 DNA reads TGCAGCGTAACAGGGAACACTGAAGCTTTCTTT. Its protein product is CSVTGNTEAFF.